One sample yielded the 30 T cell receptor beta chains listed below, sequenced in a study of CD8 T cells in ankylosing spondylitis. The study's findings and limits: Under 10 highly homologous variants formed a TCR beta motif that appeared characteristic of ankylosing spondylitis blood.

TCRdb reprocessed the 5' RACE reads with MiXCR, giving one entry per CDR3 protein. The table includes a few hundred thousand distinct CDR3 sequences, approximately 8.2% detected once. No cognate antigen is known for these TCRs. Sequenced: blood, either unsorted or a sorted T cell fraction (not recorded which). The receptors originated from a male donor with ankylosing spondylitis.

A few counts support this clonotype. V usage is TRBV12-3 or TRBV12-4 and J usage is TRBJ1-1; D might be TRBD1 (6 bases). V shed 1 base and J shed 8 bases, with 8 bases lying between them. This CDR3 spans 12 amino acids. DNA of the CDR3: TGTGCCAGCAGTTTAGGAACAGGGGAAGCTTTCTTT. Its protein is CASSLGTGEAFF.

In its sample, this clonotype was seen a few times. The chain recombines TRBV4-1 with TRBJ2-1; 13 nucleotides match TRBD2. The V gene end was trimmed by 3 bases and the J gene end by 7 bases; junction bases not matched to a gene: 9. The V gene's germline CDR1 is MGHRA and CDR2 YSYEKL. CDR3 size: 17 residues. This chain's CDR3 is CASSQAWTSGRWNEQFF. The CDR3 DNA sequence: TGCGCCAGCAGCCAGGCCTGGACTAGCGGGAGATGGAATGAGCAGTTCTTC.

There are a few counts of this clonotype. The chain links TRBV13 to TRBJ2-1; possibly TRBD2 for D (6 bases). CDR3 length: 14 residues. Germline V gene data show CDR1 as PRHDT and CDR2 as FYEKMQ (reference sequence). V lost 2 bases to trimming and J lost 6 bases, with 11 bases between them. The CDR3: CASSLPLASNEQFF. In DNA, the CDR3 is TGTGCCAGCAGCTTACCGCTAGCGTCCAATGAGCAGTTCTTC. The variable domain in full, completed from reference TRBV13 and TRBJ2-1, reads AAGVIQSPRHLIKEKRETATLKCYPIPRHDTVYWYQQGPGQDPQFLISFYEKMQSDKGSIPDRFSAQQFSDYHSELNMSSLELGDSALYFCASSLPLASNEQFFGPGTRLTVL.

This clonotype came up a few times. V is TRBV7-3 and J is TRBJ1-2, with D possibly being TRBD1 (5 bases). The V and J ends lost 1 base and 1 base respectively, with 13 bases between them. The CDR3 loop spans 16 amino acids. The germline CDR1 and CDR2 sequences are SGHTA and FQGTGA. The CDR3 protein is CASSLNPGISNYGYTF. For the CDR3, the DNA is TGTGCCAGCAGCTTAAACCCAGGGATCAGTAACTATGGCTACACCTTC.

The rearrangement joins TRBV5-1 to TRBJ2-1, with 13 bases that match TRBD2. With V trimmed by 4 bases and J by 3 bases, 7 bases remained unmatched. The germline CDR1 and CDR2 sequences are SGHRS and YFSETQ. CDR3 length: 17 residues. As DNA, the CDR3 is TGCGCCAGCAGCACCGGACTAGCGGGGGCCGACTACAATGAGCAGTTCTTC. Translating it yields CASSTGLAGADYNEQFF.

This clonotype occurred many times. V is TRBV14 and J is TRBJ2-3; no reliable D call. This CDR3 region has 12 residues. Germline lookup yields CDR1 SGHDN and CDR2 FVKESK. V lost 1 base to trimming and J lost 3 bases, with 2 bases between them. DNA for the CDR3: TGTGCCAGCAGCCAAGTGACAGATACGCAGTATTTT. Protein: CASSQVTDTQYF.

The sample holds a few counts of this clonotype. This chain uses TRBV19 with TRBJ1-1; no firm D call. The CDR3 sequence is 11 residues long. Germline V gene sequence: CDR1 LNHDA, CDR2 SQIVND (reference sequence). V gave up 10 bases and J gave up 3 bases, with 9 bases separating them. The CDR3 coding sequence is TGTGCCATGGATAAGTACACTGAAGCTTTCTTT. It translates to CAMDKYTEAFF.

The chain couples TRBV7-3 to TRBJ2-1; 12 bases are shared with TRBD2. This CDR3 contains 15 residues. CDR1 SGHTA and CDR2 FQGTGA come from the germline V gene. Trimming cost V 5 bases and J 8 bases; bases outside gene matches: 7. In DNA, the CDR3 is TGTGCCAGCAGCCGCCTAGCGGGAGGGCGGCATGAGCAGTTCTTC. Its protein is CASSRLAGGRHEQFF.

V and J are TRBV29-1 and TRBJ2-1; D is possibly TRBD2 (5 bases). Germline CDR1 is SQVTM and CDR2 is ANQGSEA. The CDR3 length is 13 residues. The CDR3 is CSVAQPGSNEQFF. The CDR3 region has the DNA TGCAGTGTGGCCCAACCGGGATCTAATGAGCAGTTCTTC.

This clonotype has ten or more counts. This sequence joins TRBV20-1 and TRBJ2-7; maybe TRBD1 (6 bases). Per germline, CDR1 DFQATT and CDR2 SNEGSKA (reference sequence). The CDR3 covers 11 residues. V was shortened by 6 bases and J by 7 bases, with 13 bases between the two germline ends. DNA for the CDR3: TGCAGTGCCCGGACAGCCGGGGAGCAGTACTTC. It encodes CSARTAGEQYF.

The chain uses TRBV11-3 and TRBJ2-1; perhaps TRBD1 as D (6 bases). Germline V gives CDR1 SGHNT, CDR2 YENEEA. V lost 5 bases, J lost 8 bases, and 19 bases lay in between. CDR3 length: 15 amino acids. DNA of the CDR3: TGTGCCAGCAGCCTACTCGGGACACGGGACCATGAGCAGTTCTTC. Translating gives CASSLLGTRDHEQFF. Combining the CDR3 with reference TRBV11-3 and TRBJ2-1 gives the whole variable domain EAGVVQSPRYKIIEKKQPVAFWCNPISGHNTLYWYLQNLGQGPELLIRYENEEAVDDSQLPKDRFSAERLKGVDSTLKIQPAELGDSAVYLCASSLLGTRDHEQFFGPGTRLTVL.

This clonotype was found many times. For the CDR3, the DNA is TGCAGTGCTAGAGATCCCTTGAACAATCAGCCCCAGCATTTT. This codes for CSARDPLNNQPQHF. J is TRBJ1-5 and V is TRBV20-1; D is unresolved. This CDR3 spans 14 amino acids. Per germline, CDR1 DFQATT and CDR2 SNEGSKA (reference sequence). Between the trimmed V and J ends, which lost 0 bases and 3 bases, there was a span of 9 bases.

This clonotype was detected ten times or more. This rearrangement joins TRBV10-3 to TRBJ2-7; the match to TRBD2 covers 12 bases. The CDR3 totals 14 residues. Germline V CDR1 and CDR2: ENHRY, SYGVKD. The junction had 3 bases not matched to a gene; V was cut back by 6 bases and J by 3 bases. CDR3 nucleotide sequence: TGTGCCATCAGACAGACTAGCGGGAGCTACGAGCAGTACTTC. Its translation: CAIRQTSGSYEQYF.

A few counts support this clonotype. V is TRBV11-2 and J is TRBJ2-2; D unclear. Trimming took 1 base from V and 5 from J, leaving 17 bases between them. Germline values: CDR1 SGHAT, CDR2 FQNNGV. The CDR3 is 17 residues long. CDR3 bases: TGTGCCAGCAGCTTAGTAGTTCCCCGATATGGGACCGGGGAGCTGTTTTTT. Its translation: CASSLVVPRYGTGELFF. The complete variable domain, with remaining parts taken from reference TRBV11-2 and TRBJ2-2, reads EAGVAQSPRYKIIEKRQSVAFWCNPISGHATLYWYQQILGQGPKLLIQFQNNGVVDDSQLPKDRFSAERLKGVDSTLKIQPAKLEDSAVYLCASSLVVPRYGTGELFFGEGSRLTVL.

In this sample, this clonotype turned up a few times. The junction differs from germline at one of its ends, possibly a read error. The V gene is TRBV7-9, the J gene TRBJ2-5; D unresolved. This CDR3 has 8 amino acids. The V gene's germline CDR1 is SEHNR and CDR2 FQNEAQ (reference sequence). CDR3 amino acids: CASSLGHF. DNA for the CDR3: TGTGCCAGCAGCTTAGGACACTTC.

The genes are TRBV11-2 and TRBJ2-1; 8 bases line up with TRBD2. The CDR3 loop spans 17 amino acids. V lost 1 base and J lost 3; bases outside the gene matches: 8. From germline, CDR1 is SGHAT and CDR2 FQNNGV. In DNA form, the CDR3 reads TGTGCCAGCAGCTTAGGTGGGCTAGCGGGTGTCTACAATGAGCAGTTCTTC. It codes for CASSLGGLAGVYNEQFF. The full variable domain, rest sourced from reference TRBV11-2 and TRBJ2-1, is EAGVAQSPRYKIIEKRQSVAFWCNPISGHATLYWYQQILGQGPKLLIQFQNNGVVDDSQLPKDRFSAERLKGVDSTLKIQPAKLEDSAVYLCASSLGGLAGVYNEQFFGPGTRLTVL.

This clonotype was detected many times. The chain links TRBV7-2 to TRBJ2-5; no reliable D call. CDR1 is SGHTA and CDR2 is FQGNSA in the germline V gene. V was trimmed by 2 bases and J by 2 bases, leaving 9 bases between them. The CDR3 consists of 14 residues. This CDR3 reads CASSLYPHQETQYF. Written as DNA, the CDR3 is TGTGCCAGCAGCTTATATCCACATCAAGAGACCCAGTACTTC.

The chain recombines TRBV6-1 with TRBJ1-5; 7 bases are a match to TRBD1. Germline V gene data show CDR1 as MNHNS and CDR2 as SASEGT. CDR3 length: 15 amino acids. V gave up 6 bases and J gave up 0 bases; unmatched junction bases: 5. Written as DNA, the CDR3 is TGTGCCAGCAGACCTGACAGGGATAGCAATCAGCCCCAGCATTTT. The encoded protein is CASRPDRDSNQPQHF.

This clonotype was observed a handful of times. The chain uses TRBV20-1 and TRBJ2-7; 7 positions agree with TRBD2. In germline, CDR1 is DFQATT, CDR2 SNEGSKA (reference sequence). The CDR3 spans 14 residues. The V gene end was trimmed by 6 bases and the J gene end by 2 bases; junction bases not matched to a gene: 10. CDR3 nucleotide sequence: TGCAGTGCCCCCCCTAGCGGCCGAACCTACGAGCAGTACTTC. Its protein product is CSAPPSGRTYEQYF.

V usage is TRBV6-1 and J usage is TRBJ1-4; 11 bases are shared with TRBD1. The germline CDR1 and CDR2 sequences are MNHNS and SASEGT. V gave up 6 bases and J gave up 1 base; unmatched junction bases: 1. The CDR3 sequence is 15 residues long. CDR3 loop: CASRGTGGTNEKLFF. CDR3 in DNA: TGTGCCAGCAGAGGGACAGGGGGAACTAATGAAAAACTGTTTTTT.

This clonotype was counted a few times. The chain couples TRBV28 to TRBJ2-7, with D perhaps given as TRBD1 or TRBD2 (5 bases each). Germline V gene data show CDR1 as MDHEN and CDR2 as SYDVKM. V lost 3 bases to trimming and J lost 1 base, with 13 bases between them. This CDR3 region has 15 residues. CDR3 loop: CASSLGELSSYEQYF. CDR3 bases: TGTGCCAGCAGTTTGGGGGAACTATCATCCTACGAGCAGTACTTC.

This clonotype was counted a few times. CDR3 DNA: TGTGCCAGCAGTTACTCCCTACAGGGGCAACGCGAGCAGTACTTC. It yields the protein CASSYSLQGQREQYF. This chain uses TRBV6-2 or TRBV6-3 with TRBJ2-7, with 7 bases matching TRBD1. This CDR3 contains 15 residues. Germline lookup yields CDR1 MNHEY and CDR2 SVGEGT. The trim removed 0 bases at V and 6 bases at J, leaving 8 bases unmatched.

V usage is TRBV5-5 and J usage is TRBJ2-1; no reliable D call. Trimming cost V 4 bases and J 8 bases, with 10 bases left between them. Germline-derived CDR1 and CDR2 are SGHKS and YYEKEE (reference sequence). The CDR3 extends over 12 amino acids. The CDR3 coding sequence is TGTGCCAGCAGCCCTATCTGGGATGAGCAGTTCTTC. It is translated as CASSPIWDEQFF.

This clonotype was seen many times. The chain employs TRBV27 and TRBJ1-1; TRBD1 matches at 7 bases. Looked up from germline, CDR1 is MNHEY and CDR2 is SMNVEV (reference sequence). This CDR3 region has 14 residues. Unmatched junction bases numbered 7, after V lost 9 bases and J lost 0 bases. The CDR3 DNA reads TGTGCCAGTCCAGGGGGGGTGATGAACACTGAAGCTTTCTTT. Residues: CASPGGVMNTEAFF.

The chain carries TRBV12-3 or TRBV12-4 and TRBJ1-2, with D possibly being TRBD1 (5 bases). Trimming pared 6 bases from V and 7 bases from J, leaving 12 bases between. CDR3 length: 12 amino acids. CDR3 sequence: CASSLRELGYTF. As DNA, the CDR3 is TGTGCCAGCAGCCTCAGGGAGCTTGGCTACACCTTC.

J is TRBJ1-1 and V is TRBV3-1; the D gene is possibly TRBD1 (5 bases). The CDR3 runs 16 residues. Trimming shortened V by 4 bases and J by 1 base, and 16 bases separated the two germline ends. Per the germline V gene, CDR1 is LGHDT and CDR2 is YNNKEL (reference sequence). The CDR3 loop reads CASSLLPGTTNTEAFF. The CDR3 DNA is TGTGCCAGCAGCCTACTTCCCGGGACCACGAACACTGAAGCTTTCTTT.

This clonotype was observed at least ten times. The genes are TRBV29-1 and TRBJ1-2; D is undetermined. Trimming cost V 4 bases and J 5 bases, with 11 bases left between them. In germline, CDR1 is SQVTM, CDR2 ANQGSEA. The CDR3 sequence is 12 residues long. CDR3 sequence reads: CSVGEPGYGYTF. DNA of the CDR3: TGCAGCGTTGGTGAACCTGGATATGGCTACACCTTC.

This clonotype was counted many times. V is TRBV2 and J is TRBJ2-1; 11 bases align to TRBD2. J lost 1 base, V lost 5 bases, and 4 bases had no gene match. CDR3 length: 16 amino acids. Germline CDR1 is SNHLY and CDR2 is FYNNEI. The CDR3: CASSYSGRASYNEQFF. The CDR3 DNA is TGTGCCAGCAGTTATAGCGGGAGGGCTTCCTACAATGAGCAGTTCTTC.

This clonotype was seen ten or more times. V and J are TRBV20-1 and TRBJ2-1; D could derive from TRBD1 or TRBD2 (5 bases each). Per germline, CDR1 DFQATT and CDR2 SNEGSKA (reference sequence). This CDR3 comprises 16 residues. The V and J ends lost 5 bases and 0 bases respectively, with 17 bases between them. The CDR3 sequence is CSAVQRDGDSYNEQFF. The CDR3 bases are TGCAGTGCTGTTCAACGGGACGGGGACTCCTACAATGAGCAGTTCTTC.

V gene TRBV7-2 combines with J gene TRBJ2-2; 7 bases are shared with TRBD2. Trimming cost V 8 bases and J 1 base; bases outside gene matches: 7. The CDR3 length is 15 residues. Germline V gene sequence: CDR1 SGHTA, CDR2 FQGNSA. CDR3 nucleotide sequence: TGTGCCAGCCGGGCGGGAGTACAGAACACCGGGGAGCTGTTTTTT. This encodes CASRAGVQNTGELFF.